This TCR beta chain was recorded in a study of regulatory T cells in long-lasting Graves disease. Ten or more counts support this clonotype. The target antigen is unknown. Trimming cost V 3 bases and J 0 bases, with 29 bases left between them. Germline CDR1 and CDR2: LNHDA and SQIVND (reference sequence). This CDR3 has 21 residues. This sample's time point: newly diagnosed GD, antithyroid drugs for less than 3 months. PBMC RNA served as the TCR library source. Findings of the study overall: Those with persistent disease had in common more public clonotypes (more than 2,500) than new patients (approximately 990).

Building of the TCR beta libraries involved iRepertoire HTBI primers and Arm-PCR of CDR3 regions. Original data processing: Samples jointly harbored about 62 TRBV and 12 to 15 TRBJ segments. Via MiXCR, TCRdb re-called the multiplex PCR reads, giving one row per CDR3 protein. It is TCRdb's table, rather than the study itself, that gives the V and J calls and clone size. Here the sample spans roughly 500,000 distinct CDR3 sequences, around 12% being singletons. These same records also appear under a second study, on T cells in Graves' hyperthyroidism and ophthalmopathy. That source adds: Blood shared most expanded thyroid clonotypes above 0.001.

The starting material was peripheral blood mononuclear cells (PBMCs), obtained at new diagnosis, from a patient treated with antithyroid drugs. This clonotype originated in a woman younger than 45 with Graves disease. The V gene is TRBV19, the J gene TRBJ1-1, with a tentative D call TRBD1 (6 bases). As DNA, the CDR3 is TGTGCCAGTAGTATCACAGGGCCTCGCGCACGCTACTCCGGACTGAACACTGAAGCTTTCTTT. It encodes CASSITGPRARYSGLNTEAFF.